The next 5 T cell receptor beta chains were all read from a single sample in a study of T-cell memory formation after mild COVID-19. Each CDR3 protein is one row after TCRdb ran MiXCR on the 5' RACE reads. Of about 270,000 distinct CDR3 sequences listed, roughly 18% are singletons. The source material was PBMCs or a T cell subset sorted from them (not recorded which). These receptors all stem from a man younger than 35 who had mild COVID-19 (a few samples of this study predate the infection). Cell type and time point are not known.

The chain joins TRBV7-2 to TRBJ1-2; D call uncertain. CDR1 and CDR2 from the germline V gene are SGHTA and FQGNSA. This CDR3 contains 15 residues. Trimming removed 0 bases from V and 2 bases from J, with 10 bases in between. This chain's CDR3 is CASSLAPGPNYGYTF. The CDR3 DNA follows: TGTGCCAGCAGCTTAGCTCCAGGTCCGAACTATGGCTACACCTTC.

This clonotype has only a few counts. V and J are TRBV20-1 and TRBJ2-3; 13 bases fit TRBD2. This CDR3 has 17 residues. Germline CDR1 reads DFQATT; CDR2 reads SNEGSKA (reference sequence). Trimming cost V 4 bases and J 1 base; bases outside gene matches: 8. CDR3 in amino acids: CSATTSGGKSGTDTQYF. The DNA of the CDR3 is TGCAGTGCTACGACTAGCGGGGGGAAAAGTGGCACAGATACGCAGTATTTT.

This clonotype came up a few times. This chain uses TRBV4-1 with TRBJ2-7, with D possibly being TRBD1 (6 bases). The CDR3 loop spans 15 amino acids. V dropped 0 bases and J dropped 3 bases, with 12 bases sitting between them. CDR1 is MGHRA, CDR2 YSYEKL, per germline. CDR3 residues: CASSQEGAKGYEQYF. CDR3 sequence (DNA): TGCGCCAGCAGCCAAGAGGGGGCAAAGGGCTACGAGCAGTACTTC.

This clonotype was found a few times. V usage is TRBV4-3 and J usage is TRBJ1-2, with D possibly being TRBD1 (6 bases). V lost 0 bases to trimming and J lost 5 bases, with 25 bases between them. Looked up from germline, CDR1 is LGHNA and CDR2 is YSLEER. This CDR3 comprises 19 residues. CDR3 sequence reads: CASSQDTGAGTLVGYGYTF. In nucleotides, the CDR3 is TGCGCCAGCAGCCAAGATACGGGGGCAGGTACTCTAGTAGGGTATGGCTACACCTTC.

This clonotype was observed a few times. The CDR3 spells CASSSTDLAGVTDTQYF. The CDR3 DNA follows: TGTGCCAGCAGTTCCACCGATCTAGCGGGGGTAACAGATACGCAGTATTTT. The chain employs TRBV12-3 or TRBV12-4 and TRBJ2-3; 10 nucleotides line up with TRBD2. Trimming took 4 bases from V and 3 from J; bases not matched to a gene: 10. This CDR3 has 17 amino acids.